This T cell receptor (beta chain) was profiled in a study of T cell changes during pregnancy in multiple sclerosis. Measured with immunoSEQ multiplex PCR; TCRdb has only the in-frame clones, and not every one. The sample carries about 100,000 clones, around nine tenths recorded once. CDR1 and CDR2 (germline): MNHEY, SVGAGI. This CDR3 spans 15 amino acids. Trimming cost V 6 bases and J 4 bases; bases outside gene matches: 9. This TCR derives from a female donor with multiple sclerosis, enrolled in a pregnancy study. The genes are TRBV6-5 and TRBJ2-5; 9 nucleotides align to TRBD2. Sequences were derived from peripheral blood, sampled in the second trimester of pregnancy. CDR3 residues: CASSQRTSVRETQYF. The CDR3, as DNA: TGTGCCAGCAGCCAAAGGACTAGCGTGAGAGAGACCCAGTACTTC.